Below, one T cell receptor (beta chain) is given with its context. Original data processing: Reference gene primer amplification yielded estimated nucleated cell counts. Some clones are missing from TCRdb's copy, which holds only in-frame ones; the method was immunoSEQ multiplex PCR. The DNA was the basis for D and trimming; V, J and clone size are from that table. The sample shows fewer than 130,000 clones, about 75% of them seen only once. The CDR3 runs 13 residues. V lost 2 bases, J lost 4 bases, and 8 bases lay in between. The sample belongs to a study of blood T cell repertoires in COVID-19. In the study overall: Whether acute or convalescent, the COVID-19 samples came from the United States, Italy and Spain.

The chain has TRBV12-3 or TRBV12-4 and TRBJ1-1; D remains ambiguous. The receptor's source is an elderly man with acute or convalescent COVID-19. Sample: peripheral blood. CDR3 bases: TGTGCCAGCAGTTTATTGGAGAGCACTGAAGCTTTCTTT. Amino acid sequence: CASSLLESTEAFF.